The entry below describes one TCR beta chain. CDR3 length: 13 amino acids. V dropped 9 bases and J dropped 1; count of bases not matched to a gene: 3. In germline, CDR1 is SNHLY, CDR2 FYNNEI. This entry belongs to a study of shared clonotypes between healthy human individuals. The test was conducted at deep level. The method was immunoSEQ multiplex PCR; TCRdb's version includes in-frame clones alone and lacks a portion of them. The repertoire holds approximately 240,000 clones, with 50% to 75% as singletons. Every donor, a Caucasian adult, lived in Nashville, Tennessee. Partitioning of CD4+ cells yielded a CD45RA+ naive subset and a CD45RA-negative memory subset.

The TCR sequence derives from a young man in good health. J is TRBJ2-3 and V is TRBV2, with TRBD2 matching 8 bases. Source material: memory CD4+ T cells sorted from blood. Subset given: CD45RA-negative fraction. DNA for the CDR3: TGTGCCAGTGGACTAGCCGGCACAGATACGCAGTATTTT. It translates to CASGLAGTDTQYF.